This T cell receptor beta chain came from a study of cytomegalovirus exposure and HLA in healthy donors (dated by TCRdb to about 2017). For the wider study: An earlier analysis of under 600 of the donors reported roughly 270 Gb of sequence data and 117 million unique TCR beta sequences from about 179 million T cells. To predict cytomegalovirus infection status, the study brought together high-throughput TCR immunosequencing, statistical association of individual TCRs with disease status, and machine learning. The study was designed to test whether signatures of past pathogen exposure could be identified by cataloging public T cell receptors. On average, roughly 200,000 unique TCR beta nucleotide sequences were sequenced per donor among fewer than 500 genotyped donors of the cohort, with roughly 19% of those sequences being non-productive. Rather than using new phenotypic data, the later analysis identified candidate immune exposures from TCR beta sequences and from how often those sequences occurred across donors. The study profiled the T cell repertoires of hundreds of subjects by immunosequencing and related them to cytomegalovirus serostatus. Donor age, sex, ethnicity and CMV serostatus were collected together with the repertoire data. Class I and class II HLA loci were covered by the typing at four-digit resolution. Typing coverage differed by locus: A, B, C, DRB1 and DQB1 were typed in about 620-630 donors, DQA1 in roughly 500, DPA1 in roughly 590, and DPB1 in just under 490. All discovery cohort repertoires had been generated using a single sequencing platform. In a later genetic analysis, genome-wide SNP genotypes for about 55% of the 666 donors were used, and that subset was treated as a discovery cohort. An earlier analysis of 587 of the donors applied high-throughput TCR beta sequencing to assess whether each TCR beta V gene segment acted as functional or pseudogenic. In a later analysis, previously published TCR beta repertoires from 550 to 700 donors were re-analyzed and high-resolution HLA genotyping was added so that TCR occurrence patterns could be studied. Along with the approximately 620-subject first cohort, a separate validation cohort of more than 90 different subjects was used. Roughly 320 gigabases of sequencing data and 70 million to 95 million unique TCR sequences made up an early release that covered around 640 HLA-typed donors. Of the 300 to 500 genotyped donors, 81% were placed in the genetic ancestry cluster associated with self-reported Caucasian donors. Several DR-DQ haplotypes were handled as single units for association and clustering, since linkage in the cohort was strong. What the work shows at the level of the full study, not this receptor alone: Because HLA typing was unavailable for some donors at each locus, only the typed subset was used in association tests. The classifier was reported to diagnose cytomegalovirus status with high specificity and sensitivity in both the original and validation cohorts. A later analysis found that most CMV-associated TCR beta chains appeared HLA-restricted, with HLA associations seemingly driven largely by CMV exposure. Compared with equally common non-associated chains, HLA-associated TCR beta chains in a later analysis were more clonally expanded and had lower generation probabilities. Broadly in line with IMGT annotations, most TCR beta V segments showed up in productive rearrangements about 87% or about 30% of the time in an earlier analysis of 587 of the donors. A further reported finding was that TCR beta sequences accurately predicted the HLA-A and HLA-B alleles for most subjects in the first cohort. This cohort had only TCR beta chains sequenced, and the lack of alpha or paired-chain data limited which features could be detected. A few of the identified cytomegalovirus-associated TCR beta chains were confirmed in vitro to be specific for cytomegalovirus antigens. Correlated functional status among segregating V segments might be attributable to linkage disequilibrium, but an unknown experimental factor could not be ruled out. A group of highly shared sequence variants was considered likely to be a technical artifact of the sequencing pipeline. At a false discovery rate of 0.05, a later analysis linked around 17,000 TCR beta sequences to specific HLA alleles. Across donors, most TCR sequences were observed very rarely, whereas some public TCRs were present in many individuals. According to the authors, the approach could potentially be generalized to other disease states and immunological phenotypes. In a later analysis, the rate of TCR association differed among HLA loci, with DRB1 alleles having the most associated TCRs and HLA-C alleles having the fewest. An association between a missense DCLRE1C variant and V-gene and J-gene trimming of TCR beta chains was found in a later genetic analysis and replicated in an independent cohort. For the cohort, immune exposure information was limited to CMV serostatus. Because counts were too low, about 18 rarely observed V segments, including chromosome 9 orphons, were excluded from the earlier analysis of 500 to 700 of the donors. The presence/absence analyses assumed that sequencing depth was roughly uniform across donors, and that assumption may not be true. A later analysis reported that several top co-occurrence clusters appeared linked to parvovirus B19, influenza, CMV and Epstein-Barr virus. In a later genetic analysis, fewer N-insertions in productive TCRs were reported among donors in an Asian-associated ancestry cluster than the roughly 700-donor mean. Strong co-occurrence of HLA alleles, especially DR and DQ, made assigning TCR associations to individual alleles difficult. A total of about 150 TCR beta chains were listed by the study as associated with cytomegalovirus.

Library generation was performed with the immunoSEQ multiplex PCR assay. For the multiplex PCR, a mixture combining 60 forward primers for TCR Vbeta segments and 13 reverse primers for TCR Jbeta segments was used. Amplification of the CDR3 region of rearranged TCR beta genes was performed with a multiplex PCR assay on genomic DNA. The amplified TCR beta libraries were sequenced on the Illumina HiSeq System as 87-base-pair reads. In the source study's methods: A later analysis tallied about 77 million unique TCR beta chains across the 640 or so repertoires, and approximately 9.9 million of those chains were shared by two or more donors. Raw reads were error-corrected and collapsed into unique sequences by a nearest-neighbor algorithm in which closely related sequences were merged to remove PCR and sequencing errors. CDR3 sequences were aligned to IMGT reference sequences to assign V, D and J gene segments. For a sequence to be retained, a match of at least six nucleotides to both a V gene segment and a J gene segment was required. A rearrangement counted as productive if the CDR3 had no stop codons and remained in frame with V and J, and every other rearrangement counted as non-productive. Following IMGT convention, CDR3 was defined as the stretch from the second conserved V-encoded cysteine up to the conserved J-encoded phenylalanine. The earlier analysis of 500 to 600 of the donors excluded sequences that lacked an unambiguous match to a single V gene segment. An earlier analysis of 587 of the donors called V segments functional above 56.7% productive rearrangements and segregating when the between-donor standard deviation exceeded 5%. To diagnose cytomegalovirus status from the catalog of TCR beta chain sequences, a statistical classification framework was built. In a later analysis, V and J genes were assigned by comparing TCR nucleotide sequences against IMGT/GENE-DB human TR gene sequences. Using the TCRdist pipeline, a later analysis assigned CDR3 sequences along with most-parsimonious VDJ recombination scenarios. A later analysis defined each TCR beta chain by its CDR3 amino acid sequence plus V-gene family, and excluded reads lacking a unique V-gene family. In a later analysis, approximately 640 highly shared, low-generation-probability nucleotide sequences were removed to address suspected cross-contamination and a sequencing artifact. A later analysis calculated a clonal expansion index for each public chain from normalized within-repertoire ranks of inferred template counts. In a later analysis, generation probabilities were computed with a VDJ recombination model fitted to out-of-frame rearrangements, and the resulting probabilities were checked against IGoR. In a later analysis, hypergeometric tests were used to score TCR-TCR, TCR-HLA and TCR-CMV co-occurrence, with a repertoire-size bias correction applied to TCR pairs. To estimate false discovery rates, a later analysis permuted the HLA or CMV assignments 20 times. In a later analysis, co-occurring TCRs were grouped using DBSCAN, with TCRdist sequence similarity added in when clustering inside HLA-allele-positive subsets. For co-occurrence clustering, repertoires with fewer than 30,000 or more than 120,000 public chains were excluded, along with about five repertoires with anomalous nucleotide sharing. Not all clones reach the TCRdb copy of this immuneACCESS table, which keeps in-frame sequences only. Checked studies attribute under half of the gap to unresolved V genes and leave the rest unexplained. V and J calls and clone size are as listed in that table; D and trimming were resolved from the DNA. This sample's table has entries for about 130,000 clones. Clones ranked in the top ten supply about 2.2% of the sample.

With regard to this clone: Its target antigen remains unknown.

The cohort was made up of 666 healthy bone marrow donors. At the time of sampling, every cohort member was nominally healthy, though immune exposures that went unrecorded were likely present. The donor tested CMV seronegative, placing the donor among the approximately 400 seronegative members of the cohort. Every donor gave a peripheral blood sample, and the peripheral blood mononuclear cells from that sample were used for TCR beta sequencing. The Qiagen DNeasy Blood Extraction Kit was used to extract genomic DNA from the blood cell samples. Sequenced sample: PBMCs. The sequence came from a man in his forties in good health and CMV-seronegative.

The encoded CDR3 is CASSPWGSGSRRYEQYF. The nucleotides are TGCGCCAGCAGCCCCTGGGGTAGCGGGAGTAGAAGGTACGAGCAGTACTTC. The sequence links TRBV5-1 to TRBJ2-5; the central 9 bases match TRBD2. Matching the DNA end better, TRBJ2-7 makes the J call doubtful. The germline V gene provides CDR1 SGHRS and CDR2 YFSETQ. The CDR3 measures 17 amino acids from cysteine to phenylalanine. Just CDR3 DNA is preserved here, 51 bases in frame from base 1.